The 29 T cell receptor beta chains below come from one sample, sequenced in a study of T cell changes during pregnancy in multiple sclerosis. Measured with immunoSEQ multiplex PCR; TCRdb has only the in-frame clones, and not every one. This sample has 40,000 to 45,000 clones, with 75% to 95% found just once. This specimen consisted of CD4+ T cells from peripheral blood mononuclear cells, obtained in the second trimester of pregnancy. Source of these receptors: a female donor in good health, enrolled as a control in a pregnancy study.

J is TRBJ1-5 and V is TRBV4-1; no reliable D call. This CDR3 contains 17 residues. Trimming cost V 0 bases and J 2 bases, with 14 bases left between them. Looked up from germline, CDR1 is MGHRA and CDR2 is YSYEKL. DNA for the CDR3: TGCGCCAGCAGCCAAGATAAGAGTTTTGGGCGCAATCAGCCCCAGCATTTT. The encoded protein is CASSQDKSFGRNQPQHF.

V and J are TRBV28 and TRBJ2-1, with 11 bases that match TRBD2. The CDR3 length is 16 residues. Germline V lookup: CDR1 MDHEN, CDR2 SYDVKM. J lost 13 bases, V lost 6 bases, and 17 bases had no gene match. The CDR3 DNA sequence: TGTGCCAGCAGCCCTGTGGGGACTAGCGGTTTATCATCTCAGTTCTTC. This sequence encodes CASSPVGTSGLSSQFF.

The table lists this clone with a few counts. The V and J genes are TRBV29-1 and TRBJ1-1; D is ambiguous. Germline V lookup: CDR1 SQVTM, CDR2 ANQGSEA. This CDR3 has 13 residues. V gave up 6 bases and J gave up 2 bases, with 13 bases separating them. CDR3 sequence reads: CSVSWGVNTEAFF. The CDR3 bases are TGCAGCGTGTCCTGGGGAGTTAACACTGAAGCTTTCTTT.

The chain recombines TRBV28 with TRBJ1-2, with a possible D match to TRBD1 (6 bases). In germline, CDR1 is MDHEN, CDR2 SYDVKM. V lost 6 bases to trimming and J lost 7 bases, with 24 bases between them. The CDR3 has 16 amino acids. The CDR3 spells CASSHGTKRTSGGYTF. The CDR3, as DNA: TGTGCCAGCAGCCACGGGACAAAGCGGACTTCGGGTGGCTACACCTTC.

V and J are TRBV7-3 and TRBJ2-6; 7 positions match TRBD1. In germline, CDR1 is SGHTA, CDR2 FQGTGA. The trim removed 3 bases at V and 10 bases at J, leaving 6 bases unmatched. The CDR3 is 14 residues long. In DNA form, the CDR3 reads TGTGCCAGCAGCTTTGATAGCAGGGGGAACGTCCTGACTTTC. It encodes CASSFDSRGNVLTF.

The chain employs TRBV2 and TRBJ2-3; TRBD1 matches 8 bases. V lost 6 bases and J lost 1; bases outside the gene matches: 6. Germline CDR1 SNHLY, CDR2 FYNNEI. The CDR3 is 15 residues long. CDR3 in DNA: TGTGCCAGCAGGCATGACAGGGGTGGCACAGATACGCAGTATTTT. The encoded protein is CASRHDRGGTDTQYF.

The chain carries TRBV28 and TRBJ1-4; TRBD1 aligns across 9 bases. Trimming took 6 bases from V and 8 from J; bases not matched to a gene: 10. The CDR3 contains 15 residues. Germline loops: CDR1 MDHEN, CDR2 SYDVKM. This CDR3 reads CASSPRDRVREKLFF. The CDR3 DNA reads TGTGCCAGCAGCCCACGGGACAGGGTGAGGGAAAAACTGTTTTTT.

CDR3 protein: CASSVGGLAGLETQYF. CDR3 sequence (DNA): TGTGCCAGCAGCGTAGGGGGCCTAGCGGGTTTGGAGACCCAGTACTTC. The rearrangement uses TRBV9 and TRBJ2-5; 8 nucleotides line up with TRBD2. Trimming took 0 bases from V and 5 from J; bases not matched to a gene: 9. The CDR3 runs 16 residues. Germline values: CDR1 SGDLS, CDR2 YYNGEE.

V usage is TRBV9 and J usage is TRBJ2-7; no firm D call. Per the germline V gene, CDR1 is SGDLS and CDR2 is YYNGEE. This CDR3 has 14 residues. The V gene lost 0 bases and the J gene lost 0 bases, with 7 bases spanning the gap. CDR3 loop: CASSVGRSSYEQYF. CDR3 bases: TGTGCCAGCAGCGTAGGGAGAAGCTCCTACGAGCAGTACTTC.

This rearrangement joins TRBV7-9 to TRBJ1-4; D uncertain. V was pared by 1 base and J by 8 bases, with 17 bases between. Germline assignment: CDR1 SEHNR and CDR2 FQNEAQ (reference sequence). The CDR3 loop spans 16 amino acids. CDR3 DNA sequence: TGTGCCAGCAGCTTAGAGCCCCGGCGGGATATGGAAAAACTGTTTTTT. Protein product: CASSLEPRRDMEKLFF.

This chain uses TRBV5-6 with TRBJ2-5; a weak D match, TRBD1 (5 bases). V lost 1 base to trimming and J lost 1 base, with 11 bases between them. The CDR3 loop spans 15 amino acids. In germline, CDR1 is SGHDT, CDR2 YYEEEE. The CDR3 loop reads CASSLRAGIQETQYF. For the CDR3, the DNA is TGTGCCAGCAGCTTGCGGGCAGGGATCCAAGAGACCCAGTACTTC.

The chain joins TRBV28 to TRBJ2-1; D remains ambiguous. The CDR3 length is 13 residues. Trimming removed 1 base at V and 6 bases at J, with 7 bases between. The germline gives CDR1 MDHEN, CDR2 SYDVKM. The CDR3 coding sequence is TGTGCCAGCAGTTTATTAAAGAGCAATGAGCAGTTCTTC. Translated, it gives CASSLLKSNEQFF.

The CDR3 loop reads CASSLGLAGVPEQYF. In nucleotides, the CDR3 is TGCGCCAGCAGCTTGGGGCTAGCGGGAGTTCCCGAGCAGTACTTC. The V gene is TRBV5-1, the J gene TRBJ2-7; 10 bases are a match to TRBD2. The V gene's germline CDR1 is SGHRS and CDR2 YFSETQ. V shed 0 bases, J shed 6 bases, and the junction held 6 bases outside the gene matches. The CDR3 extends over 15 amino acids.

This sequence joins TRBV6-6 and TRBJ2-3; D ambiguous. V lost 0 bases to trimming and J lost 6 bases, with 7 bases between them. CDR1 and CDR2 (germline): MNHNY, SVGAGI (reference sequence). This CDR3 spans 13 amino acids. CDR3 sequence (DNA): TGTGCCAGCAGTTACTCTCAGTGGGATACGCAGTATTTT. This translates into CASSYSQWDTQYF.

The rearrangement uses TRBV28 and TRBJ2-1; 7 bases match TRBD1. Germline V gene data show CDR1 as MDHEN and CDR2 as SYDVKM. The CDR3 runs to 15 residues. V trimming: 6 bases; J trimming: 4 bases; junction bases outside the gene matches: 9. The CDR3 loop reads CASSPGTETYNEQFF. The DNA of the CDR3 is TGTGCCAGCAGCCCCGGGACAGAGACGTACAATGAGCAGTTCTTC.

A single count supports this clone. The chain joins TRBV19 to TRBJ2-2, with D perhaps TRBD1 (5 bases). V lost 10 bases and J 4 bases, leaving 16 bases between the germline ends. Germline V gene sequence: CDR1 LNHDA, CDR2 SQIVND (reference sequence). CDR3 length: 14 amino acids. DNA for the CDR3: TGTGCCACCTCTTCTTCTCAGGGCACCGGGGAGCTGTTTTTT. Its translation: CATSSSQGTGELFF.

V gene TRBV30 combines with J gene TRBJ1-3; D is undetermined. Per germline, CDR1 GTSNPN and CDR2 SVGIG (reference sequence). CDR3 size: 14 residues. The ends were cut back, 2 bases at V and 0 bases at J, with 8 bases in the middle. CDR3 sequence reads: CAWSKMASGNTIYF. CDR3 nucleotides: TGTGCCTGGAGTAAAATGGCCTCTGGAAACACCATATATTTT.

This chain links TRBV7-8 with TRBJ2-1; no firm D call. From germline, CDR1 is SGHVS and CDR2 FQNEAQ. The CDR3 spans 16 residues. V was shortened by 5 bases and J by 0 bases, with 14 bases between the two germline ends. CDR3 DNA: TGTGCCAGCAGCCGGGTAGAGGTCAGCTCCTACAATGAGCAGTTCTTC. Translated, it gives CASSRVEVSSYNEQFF.

This sequence joins TRBV10-1 and TRBJ2-1; unclear D gene. V dropped 0 bases and J dropped 2 bases, with 5 bases sitting between them. The CDR3 is 14 amino acids. Germline V gives CDR1 WNHNN, CDR2 SYGVQD (reference sequence). For the CDR3, the DNA is TGCGCCAGCAGTGAGTCTCTAACCTACAATGAGCAGTTCTTC. Encoded protein: CASSESLTYNEQFF.

This sequence joins TRBV2 and TRBJ2-7; D is ambiguous. V lost 6 bases, J lost 2 bases, and 11 bases lay in between. Germline assignment: CDR1 SNHLY and CDR2 FYNNEI. The CDR3 consists of 13 residues. The chain's CDR3 is CASSPDSTYEQYF. The CDR3 coding sequence is TGTGCCAGCAGCCCCGACTCAACCTACGAGCAGTACTTC.

The chain employs TRBV6-5 and TRBJ1-2, with a tentative D call TRBD1 (5 bases). V was shortened by 2 bases and J by 4 bases, with 17 bases between the two germline ends. Per the germline V gene, CDR1 is MNHEY and CDR2 is SVGAGI. This CDR3 has 16 amino acids. The CDR3 DNA is TGTGCCAGCAGTTACCCGATAGGACATGAGCCCTATGGCTACACCTTC. Translating it yields CASSYPIGHEPYGYTF.

J is TRBJ2-3 and V is TRBV7-3; maybe TRBD1 (6 bases). V lost 5 bases and J lost 3, with 12 bases in between. This CDR3 region has 14 residues. Per the germline V gene, CDR1 is SGHTA and CDR2 is FQGTGA. CDR3 protein: CASSKNRETDTQYF. The CDR3 nucleotides are TGTGCCAGCAGCAAGAACAGGGAGACAGATACGCAGTATTTT.

Concerning this clone: Other DNA variants within this sample encode the same CDR3. The J gene is TRBJ1-5, the V gene TRBV18; tentatively, D is TRBD1 (6 bases). The length of the CDR3 is 14 residues. V shed 3 bases and J shed 2 bases, with 8 bases lying between them. In germline, CDR1 is KGHSH, CDR2 LQKENI. DNA of the CDR3: TGTGCCAGCTCACCCCCAGGGGGCAATCAGCCCCAGCATTTT. Protein sequence: CASSPPGGNQPQHF.

V and J are TRBV18 and TRBJ2-5; 12 nucleotides agree with TRBD2. With V trimmed by 3 bases and J by 5 bases, 4 bases remained unmatched. Germline CDR1 KGHSH, CDR2 LQKENI. This CDR3 comprises 15 residues. CDR3 protein: CASSPASGGAETQYF. The CDR3 DNA sequence: TGTGCCAGCTCACCGGCTAGCGGGGGGGCCGAGACCCAGTACTTC. The whole variable domain, remainder taken from reference TRBV18 and TRBJ2-5, is NAGVMQNPRHLVRRRGQEARLRCSPMKGHSHVYWYRQLPEEGLKFMVYLQKENIIDESGMPKERFSAEFPKEGPSILRIQQVVRGDSAAYFCASSPASGGAETQYFGPGTRLLVL.

CDR3 DNA sequence: TGTGCCAGCGAGGTGGGGGGGTTGAAGTTCTTC. Encoded protein: CASEVGGLKFF. The genes are TRBV6-6 and TRBJ2-1, with 7 bases lining up with TRBD2. V lost 8 bases and J lost 14; bases outside the gene matches: 9. CDR1 MNHNY and CDR2 SVGAGI come from the germline V gene (reference sequence). This CDR3 comprises 11 residues.

J is TRBJ2-3 and V is TRBV27; possible D gene TRBD2, 5 bases. Germline CDR1 MNHEY, CDR2 SMNVEV (reference sequence). The CDR3 loop spans 15 amino acids. V was trimmed by 4 bases and J by 0 bases, leaving 11 bases between them. The CDR3 here is CASSSPLASTDTQYF. CDR3 in DNA: TGTGCCAGCAGTTCCCCGCTAGCTAGCACAGATACGCAGTATTTT.

The chain employs TRBV4-1 and TRBJ2-1, with a possible D match to TRBD1 (5 bases). V lost 4 bases, J lost 2 bases, and 18 bases lay in between. CDR1 and CDR2 (germline): MGHRA, YSYEKL. The CDR3 extends over 17 amino acids. The CDR3 is CASSRPNGAETYNEQFF. The CDR3 DNA reads as TGCGCCAGCAGCCGTCCAAATGGGGCCGAGACCTACAATGAGCAGTTCTTC.

This chain joins TRBV5-4 and TRBJ2-4, with 10 bases aligning to TRBD2. The germline gives CDR1 SGHNT, CDR2 YYREEE (reference sequence). This CDR3 contains 16 residues. V gave up 5 bases and J gave up 9 bases; unmatched junction bases: 14. In DNA form, the CDR3 reads TGTGCCAGCAGTTCGCAGCGGGGGGGCCGAGAGACCATTCAGTACTTC. It encodes CASSSQRGGRETIQYF.

This clone appeared once. The V gene is TRBV6-5, the J gene TRBJ2-5, with D perhaps TRBD2 (6 bases). Judging by the DNA end, TRBJ2-7 fits better; the J call may be wrong. The CDR3 has 14 amino acids. Germline lookup yields CDR1 MNHEY and CDR2 SVGAGI. The DNA for the CDR3 is TGTGCCAGCAGTTACTCTGGCGGGAACTACGAGCAGTACTTC. Protein product: CASSYSGGNYEQYF.